A single sample is the source of the 15 T cell receptor beta chains below, sequenced in a study of control samples from healthy donors and cancer patients. Data came from immunoSEQ multiplex PCR; TCRdb stores just in-frame clones and leaves some out. This repertoire shows about 410,000 clones, about 93% found once; its top ten account for about 6.3%. Sample: PBMCs. Receptors originate from a man aged 40-49 years with head and neck cancer.

The gene calls are TRBV19 and TRBJ1-5, with 7 bases lining up with TRBD1. The CDR3 contains 15 residues. Trimming at V came to 4 bases and at J to 6 bases, leaving 9 bases not matched to a gene. The V gene's germline CDR1 is LNHDA and CDR2 SQIVND (reference sequence). In DNA form, the CDR3 reads TGTGCCAGTAGTACACTCCGACAGGGTGGTCAGCCCCAGCATTTT. This gives the protein CASSTLRQGGQPQHF.

V gene TRBV5-1 combines with J gene TRBJ2-7; TRBD1 is a possible D gene (6 bases). Trimming cost V 8 bases and J 0 bases, with 18 bases left between them. This CDR3 is 15 amino acids long. CDR1 SGHRS and CDR2 YFSETQ come from the germline V gene. For the CDR3, the DNA is TGCGCCAGTTCGATTAGCCGGGACACCTCCTACGAGCAGTACTTC. This translates into CASSISRDTSYEQYF. Together with reference TRBV5-1 and TRBJ2-7, the CDR3 gives the full variable domain: KAGVTQTPRYLIKTRGQQVTLSCSPISGHRSVSWYQQTPGQGLQFLFEYFSETQRNKGNFPGRFSGRQFSNSRSEMNVSTLELGDSALYLCASSISRDTSYEQYFGPGTRLTVT.

This chain joins TRBV3-1 (or the pseudogene TRBV3-2) and TRBJ1-5; unclear D gene. This CDR3 comprises 12 residues. V gave up 3 bases and J gave up 9 bases, with 9 bases separating them. Germline CDR1 is LGHDT and CDR2 is YNNKEL (reference sequence). CDR3 region: CASSQGIGPQHF. The CDR3 region has the DNA TGTGCCAGCAGCCAGGGAATTGGGCCCCAGCATTTT.

This clone was observed once. The chain is built from TRBV3-1 (or the pseudogene TRBV3-2) and TRBJ2-7; D is ambiguous. The V and J ends lost 5 bases and 3 bases respectively, with 14 bases between them. Germline V gives CDR1 LGHDT, CDR2 YNNKEL (reference sequence). The CDR3 extends over 14 amino acids. CDR3 sequence reads: CASSNPAPSYEQYF. CDR3 sequence (DNA): TGTGCCAGCAGCAACCCGGCTCCGAGCTACGAGCAGTACTTC.

CDR3 DNA: TGTGCCAGCAGAACCACAGGTAACGGTCAGCCCCAGCATTTT. Amino acid sequence: CASRTTGNGQPQHF. This chain uses TRBV28 with TRBJ1-5, with a tentative D call TRBD1 (5 bases). This CDR3 contains 14 residues. Germline CDR1 is MDHEN and CDR2 is SYDVKM. Trimming shortened V by 6 bases and J by 6 bases, and 15 bases separated the two germline ends.

V gene TRBV14 combines with J gene TRBJ2-1; D is unclear. Trimming pared 4 bases from V and 2 bases from J, leaving 3 bases between. Germline V gene sequence: CDR1 SGHDN, CDR2 FVKESK. CDR3 length: 12 residues. CDR3 sequence (DNA): TGTGCCAGCAGCCCGACCTACAATGAGCAGTTCTTC. Residues: CASSPTYNEQFF.

In nucleotides, the CDR3 is TGTGCCAGCAGGGCGGGACTAGCGGGAGGGCCTATCTCCTACGAGCAGTACTTC. This sequence encodes CASRAGLAGGPISYEQYF. The chain is built from TRBV2 and TRBJ2-7; 16 bases align to TRBD2. The V and J ends lost 6 bases and 0 bases, in that order; junction bases with no gene match: 8. CDR3 length: 18 residues. The germline CDR1 and CDR2 sequences are SNHLY and FYNNEI.

V gene TRBV19 combines with J gene TRBJ2-1; 7 bases match TRBD1. This CDR3 contains 11 residues. Germline values: CDR1 LNHDA, CDR2 SQIVND (reference sequence). V lost 11 bases to trimming and J lost 5 bases; unmatched junction nucleotides: 3. The CDR3 is CAHRGDNEQFF. The CDR3 nucleotides read TGTGCCCACAGGGGAGACAATGAGCAGTTCTTC.

This clone has a single count. This chain uses TRBV24-1 with TRBJ2-1; 10 nucleotides line up with TRBD1. The CDR3 consists of 17 residues. The V and J ends lost 4 bases and 5 bases, in that order; junction bases with no gene match: 10. Germline V gene lookup returns CDR1 KGHDR and CDR2 SFDVKD. CDR3 residues: CATSERDRGQTHNEQFF. Written as DNA, the CDR3 is TGTGCCACCAGTGAACGGGACAGGGGACAAACTCACAATGAGCAGTTCTTC.

This sequence joins TRBV7-3 and TRBJ1-2; 7 bases fit TRBD1. The germline V gene encodes CDR1 SGHTA and CDR2 FQGTGA. The J segment lost 7 bases and the V segment lost 5 bases, leaving 13 bases of the junction unmatched. The CDR3 has 15 amino acids. The CDR3 bases are TGTGCCAGCAGCGCCTTACAGGGGACTGTTATTGGCTACACCTTC. Translated: CASSALQGTVIGYTF. Full variable domain (missing parts from reference TRBV7-3 and TRBJ1-2): GAGVSQTPSNKVTEKGKYVELRCDPISGHTALYWYRQSLGQGPEFLIYFQGTGAADDSGLPNDRFFAVRPEGSVSTLKIQRTERGDSAVYLCASSALQGTVIGYTFGSGTRLTVV.

This clone was detected once. The CDR3 DNA reads as TGTGCCAGTAGTATATTACAGAGTCCCGAGACCCAGTACTTC. Translated: CASSILQSPETQYF. V gene TRBV19 combines with J gene TRBJ2-5, with unresolved D. This CDR3 comprises 14 residues. The V gene lost 2 bases and the J gene lost 5 bases, with 12 bases spanning the gap. CDR1 is LNHDA and CDR2 is SQIVND in the germline V gene (reference sequence).

CDR3 sequence (DNA): TGTGCCAGCAGTTCCACCACCCTATACGAGCAGTACTTC. Its translation is CASSSTTLYEQYF. This chain connects TRBV12-3 or TRBV12-4 to TRBJ2-7; D unresolved. The CDR3 has 13 amino acids. Trimming removed 4 bases at V and 4 bases at J, with 11 bases between.

In the case of this clone: Other DNA variants within this sample encode the same CDR3. The J gene is TRBJ2-3, the V gene TRBV24-1; D gene uncertain. The CDR3 consists of 13 residues. The V end lost 4 bases, the J end lost 0 bases, and 4 bases lay between the germline ends. From germline, CDR1 is KGHDR and CDR2 SFDVKD. In DNA, the CDR3 is TGTGCCACCAGTGACCCCAGCACAGATACGCAGTATTTT. It is translated as CATSDPSTDTQYF.

The chain joins TRBV9 to TRBJ1-1; D remains ambiguous. The CDR3 runs to 14 residues. Germline CDR1 is SGDLS and CDR2 is YYNGEE. V lost 0 bases and J lost 1, with 7 bases in between. The CDR3 DNA sequence: TGTGCCAGCAGCGTAGATCGGCAGAACACTGAAGCTTTCTTT. Its protein is CASSVDRQNTEAFF.

This chain connects TRBV7-6 to TRBJ2-1; the match to TRBD2 covers 10 bases. The trim removed 6 bases at V and 10 bases at J, leaving 6 bases unmatched. This CDR3 has 13 residues. Germline CDR1 and CDR2: SGHVS and FNYEAQ. The CDR3 region is CASSLILAGEQFF. CDR3 DNA: TGTGCCAGCAGTCTGATACTAGCGGGAGAGCAGTTCTTC.